What follows describes a single T cell receptor beta chain. Its antigen is unknown. Healthy bone marrow donors made up the donor group. Primers for the PCR totalled 60 Vbeta and 13 Jbeta. Using immunoSEQ multiplex PCR, the repertoire was profiled, and TCRdb retains in-frame clones only, with some absent. The sample consists of 150,000 to 200,000 clones, approximately 70% of them appearing once. This sample is drawn from a study of cytomegalovirus exposure and HLA in healthy donors. Across the study: The early release's HLA-typed donors yielded approximately 85 million unique TCRs. Study findings and constraints: Some TCR beta chains (roughly 160 of them) were listed as cytomegalovirus-associated. Per a prior analysis, the majority of TCR beta V segments were productive roughly 87% or roughly 30% of the time.

The CDR3 loop spans 20 amino acids. V and J are TRBV21-1 and TRBJ1-4; the listed D gene, TRBD1, was not tested against the DNA. TRBV21-1 is a listed pseudogene. The sequence derives from a human donor in good health. Sequencing input: PBMCs. Here the CDR3 reads CASSKGTPDREGGRGEKLFF. The CDR3 region has the DNA TGTGCCAGCAGCAAGGGGACACCCGACAGGGAAGGGGGAAGAGGGGAAAAACTGTTTTTT.